This T cell receptor (beta chain) was retrieved from a study of T-cell reconstitution after alpha-beta-depleted transplantation in children. Study-wide points: One year after transplant, T-cell counts and diversity came mostly from newly produced T cells. Expanded clones from the graft, numbering several hundred, reportedly supplied alpha-beta T cells about two months after transplant. Recipient T cells and thymic progenitors that survived were the source of the high TCRbeta diversity seen at day 60 in some patients.

This sample's TCRbeta library carried unique molecular identifier barcodes. TCRdb reprocessed the PCR reads with MiXCR, giving one entry per CDR3 protein. This sample has approximately 800,000 distinct CDR3 sequences; approximately 15% occur once, and the top ten carry approximately 5%. V trimming: 0 bases; J trimming: 7 bases; junction bases outside the gene matches: 7. The germline V gene encodes CDR1 SGDLS and CDR2 YYNGEE. The CDR3 covers 15 residues. Comment on this clonotype: What it binds is not known.

The J gene is TRBJ2-7, the V gene TRBV9; 10 bases agree with TRBD2. This TCR derives from a male patient between 5 and 17 years old who had a stem cell transplant for acute lymphoblastic leukemia, so the T cells may come from the graft donor. Sequenced material: PBMCs, mostly from graft donor cells, taken 360 days after TCRalphabeta/CD19-depleted stem cell transplant. CDR3 protein: CASSVDWLAGVEQYF. CDR3 sequence (DNA): TGTGCCAGCAGCGTAGATTGGCTAGCGGGAGTGGAGCAGTACTTC.